This T cell receptor beta chain emerged from a study of cytomegalovirus exposure and HLA in healthy donors (dated by TCRdb to the late 2010s). Describing the broader study: An earlier analysis of approximately 600 of the donors reported 250 to 350 Gb of sequence data and around 120 million unique TCR beta sequences from 150 million to 200 million T cells. Roughly 300 gigabases of sequencing data and 78 million or so unique TCR sequences were included in an early release covering several hundred HLA-typed donors. The genetic ancestry cluster associated with self-reported Caucasian donors included about 81% of the 398 genotyped donors. The study aimed to test whether signatures of past pathogen exposure could be identified by cataloging public T cell receptors. The study profiled the T cell repertoires of 500 to 800 subjects by immunosequencing and related them to cytomegalovirus serostatus. Besides the first cohort of 550 to 750 subjects, a separate validation cohort made up of over a hundred different subjects was used. High-throughput TCR immunosequencing, statistical association of individual TCRs with disease status, and machine learning were combined to predict cytomegalovirus infection status. A later analysis re-analyzed previously published TCR beta repertoires from 660 or so donors and added high-resolution HLA genotyping to study TCR occurrence patterns. The later analysis used no new phenotypic data to find candidate immune exposures, relying instead on TCR beta sequences and their occurrence across donors. To decide whether each TCR beta V gene segment behaved as functional or pseudogenic, an earlier analysis of 587 of the donors relied on high-throughput TCR beta sequencing. Alongside the repertoire data, information on donor age, sex, ethnicity and CMV serostatus was compiled. In a later genetic analysis, genome-wide SNP genotypes for about three fifths of the 666 donors were used, and that subset was treated as a discovery cohort. All discovery cohort repertoires had been generated on a single sequencing platform. Both class I and class II loci were covered by HLA typing, at four-digit resolution. Typing coverage varied by locus: 629-630 donors for A, B, C, DRB1 and DQB1; approximately 500 for DQA1; 600 to 610 for DPA1; 400 to 480 for DPB1. Roughly 5 DR-DQ haplotypes were handled as single units for association and clustering, since linkage in the cohort was strong. Among 300 to 500 genotyped donors of the cohort, an average of around 220,000 unique TCR beta nucleotide sequences was sequenced per donor, of which roughly 17% were non-productive. General study outcomes and caveats: A later analysis reported that several top co-occurrence clusters appeared linked to parvovirus B19, influenza, CMV and Epstein-Barr virus. A total of 150 or so TCR beta chains were listed by the study as associated with cytomegalovirus. The sequencing pipeline was judged likely to have produced a cluster of highly shared sequence variants as a technical artifact. Because counts were too low, 15 to 20 rarely observed V segments, including chromosome 9 orphons, were left out of the earlier analysis of some 640 of the donors. Sequencing depth was assumed to be roughly uniform across donors in the presence/absence analyses, though that assumption may not hold. Compared with the approximately 720-donor mean, donors in an Asian-associated ancestry cluster had fewer N-insertions in productive TCRs, according to a later genetic analysis. Linkage disequilibrium might explain the correlated functional status among segregating V segments, but an unknown experimental factor could not be excluded. The classifier was reported to diagnose cytomegalovirus status with high specificity and sensitivity in both the original cohort and the validation cohort. This cohort had only TCR beta chains sequenced, and the lack of alpha or paired-chain data limited which features could be detected. According to a later analysis, most CMV-associated TCR beta chains appeared to be HLA-restricted, and the HLA associations seemed to be driven largely by CMV exposure. In a later analysis, around 17,000 TCR beta sequences were associated with specific HLA alleles at a false discovery rate of 0.05. In vitro tests confirmed that three of the cytomegalovirus-associated TCR beta chains recognize cytomegalovirus antigens. The authors suggested that the approach could potentially be extended to other disease states and immunological phenotypes. For the cohort, immune exposure information was limited to CMV serostatus. A further reported finding was that TCR beta sequences accurately predicted the HLA-A and HLA-B alleles for most subjects in the first cohort. Most TCR sequences were observed very rarely across donors, whereas some public TCRs were present in many individuals. A later genetic analysis associated a missense DCLRE1C variant with V-gene and J-gene trimming of TCR beta chains, and an independent cohort replicated the association. Because HLA typing was unavailable for some donors at each locus, only the typed subset was used in association tests. Compared with equally common non-associated chains, HLA-associated TCR beta chains in a later analysis were more clonally expanded and had lower generation probabilities. In an earlier analysis of some 500 of the donors, most TCR beta V segments were observed in productive rearrangements about 90% or about 30% of the time, broadly matching IMGT annotations. Strong co-occurrence of HLA alleles, especially DR and DQ, made assigning TCR associations to individual alleles difficult. The 87-base-pair reads could not distinguish some IMGT-functional V segments, including TRBV6-2 and TRBV6-3, so those segments were excluded. In a later analysis, the rate of TCR association differed among HLA loci, with DRB1 alleles having the most associated TCRs and HLA-C alleles having the fewest.

Details on this clone: Its antigen is still unknown. Base-call qualities are not available, and no considerably larger clone is one nucleotide away.

Relative to germline, V is missing 6 bases and J is missing 1 base, with 12 bases of the junction outside any gene match. CDR1 and CDR2, per the germline V gene (reference sequence), are LNHDA and SQIVND. The cysteine opens and the phenylalanine closes a CDR3 of 19 amino acids. Only the CDR3 DNA stays, 57 bases, in frame from base 1. In total, more than 500 healthy bone marrow donors made up the cohort. Cohort members were all nominally healthy when sampled, although unrecorded immune exposures were likely present. The donor was CMV seronegative and belonged to the group of 350 or so seronegative cohort members. A peripheral blood sample was provided by each donor, and peripheral blood mononuclear cells were used for TCR beta sequencing. Genomic DNA was extracted from the blood cell samples with the Qiagen DNeasy Blood Extraction Kit. To prepare the library, the immunoSEQ multiplex PCR assay was applied. For the multiplex PCR, a mixture combining 60 forward primers for TCR Vbeta segments and 13 reverse primers for TCR Jbeta segments was used. Amplification of the CDR3 region of rearranged TCR beta genes was performed with a multiplex PCR assay on genomic DNA. Amplified TCR beta libraries were sequenced as 87-base-pair reads on the Illumina HiSeq System. As for the authors' bioinformatics: In a later analysis, roughly 80 million unique TCR beta chains were counted across the approximately 670 repertoires, and around 10 million of these chains were shared by at least two donors. A nearest-neighbor algorithm error-corrected the raw reads and collapsed the reads into unique sequences, merging closely related sequences to remove PCR and sequencing errors. To assign V, D and J gene segments, CDR3 sequences were aligned to IMGT reference sequences. For a sequence to be retained, a match of at least six nucleotides to both a V gene segment and a J gene segment was required. Rearrangements were classified as productive when the CDR3 lacked stop codons and remained in frame with V and J, and all other rearrangements were classified as non-productive. Following IMGT convention, CDR3 was defined as the stretch from the second conserved V-encoded cysteine to the conserved J-encoded phenylalanine. The earlier analysis of 500 to 600 of the donors excluded sequences that lacked an unambiguous match to a single V gene segment. In an earlier analysis of a few hundred of the donors, V segments were called functional above 56.7% productive rearrangements and were called segregating when the between-donor standard deviation exceeded 5%. A statistical classification framework was built for diagnosing cytomegalovirus status from the catalog of TCR beta chain sequences. A later analysis assigned V and J genes by comparing TCR nucleotide sequences with IMGT/GENE-DB human TR gene sequences. The TCRdist pipeline was used in a later analysis to assign CDR3 sequences and most-parsimonious VDJ recombination scenarios. In a later analysis, each TCR beta chain was defined by its CDR3 amino acid sequence together with its V-gene family, and reads lacking a unique V-gene family were excluded. As a way to deal with suspected cross-contamination and a sequencing artifact, a later analysis dropped over 550 nucleotide sequences that were highly shared and had low generation probability. In a later analysis, a clonal expansion index was calculated for each public chain from normalized within-repertoire ranks of inferred template counts. In a later analysis, generation probabilities were computed with a VDJ recombination model fitted to out-of-frame rearrangements, and the resulting probabilities were checked against IGoR. In a later analysis, TCR-TCR, TCR-HLA and TCR-CMV co-occurrence was scored with hypergeometric tests, and a repertoire-size bias correction was applied to TCR pairs. To estimate false discovery rates, a later analysis permuted the HLA or CMV assignments 20 times. In a later analysis, co-occurring TCRs were grouped using DBSCAN, and TCRdist sequence similarity was added for clustering within HLA-allele-positive subsets. For co-occurrence clustering, repertoires with fewer than 30,000 or more than 120,000 public chains were excluded, along with 5 or 6 repertoires with anomalous nucleotide sharing. What TCRdb holds here is the immuneACCESS table cut down to in-frame rearrangements. Part of the clones is not present; checked against another copy, under half of the missing clones reflect an unresolved V gene, and the others are unexplained. The V and J calls and clone size come from that table; D and trimming were worked out from the DNA. The sample data list roughly 140,000 clones, and approximately 9% of these were observed just once. The leading ten clones occupy about 2% of the sample.

This sequence uses TRBV19 and TRBJ2-3; TRBD2 aligns with 14 central bases. The source is a male donor in good health and CMV-seronegative. The sample was PBMCs. The CDR3 is CASSPPGLAGEKRTDTQYF. The nucleotides read TGTGCCAGTAGCCCTCCGGGACTAGCGGGGGAGAAACGCACAGATACGCAGTATTTT.